This T cell receptor beta chain was identified during a study of blood T cell repertoires in COVID-19. The assay was immunoSEQ multiplex PCR, and TCRdb's table has in-frame clones only and misses some. The sample lists approximately 300,000 clones, about 90% occurring once. The CDR3 length is 14 residues. V was pared by 5 bases and J by 1 base, with 9 bases between. Germline V gene data show CDR1 as LNHDA and CDR2 as SQIVND (reference sequence). Researchers sorted participants into cohorts using their self-reported clinical history. Sequencing used PBMCs or T cells enriched from blood (not recorded which). This TCR derives from a woman aged 25 to 39 who had recovered from COVID-19. The chain carries TRBV19 and TRBJ1-5, with D possibly TRBD1 on 5 matching bases. This CDR3 reads CASSFGHSNQPQHF. In DNA, the CDR3 is TGTGCCAGTAGTTTTGGACACAGCAATCAGCCCCAGCATTTT.